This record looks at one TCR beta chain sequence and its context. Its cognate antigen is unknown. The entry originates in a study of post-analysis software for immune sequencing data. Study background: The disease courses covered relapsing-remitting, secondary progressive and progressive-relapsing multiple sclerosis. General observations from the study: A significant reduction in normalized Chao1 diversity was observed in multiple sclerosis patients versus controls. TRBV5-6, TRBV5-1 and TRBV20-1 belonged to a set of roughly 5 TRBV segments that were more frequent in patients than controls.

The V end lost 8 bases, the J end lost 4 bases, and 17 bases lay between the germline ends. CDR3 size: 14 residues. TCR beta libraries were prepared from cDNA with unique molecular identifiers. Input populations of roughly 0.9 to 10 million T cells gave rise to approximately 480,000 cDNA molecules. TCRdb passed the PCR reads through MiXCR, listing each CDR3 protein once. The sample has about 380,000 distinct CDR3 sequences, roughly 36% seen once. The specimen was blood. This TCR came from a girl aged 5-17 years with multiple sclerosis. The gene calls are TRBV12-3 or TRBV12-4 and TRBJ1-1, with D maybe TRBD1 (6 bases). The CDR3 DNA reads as TGTGCCAGCGCGAGGGGGGCGTGGGGCACTGAAGCTTTCTTT. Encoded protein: CASARGAWGTEAFF.